This entry is about one T cell receptor beta chain. The sample holds a few counts of this clone. It has no known antigen specificity. One base away there is no much larger clone; base qualities are not given. The collaborating institutions used their own protocols to collect whole blood in K2EDTA tubes. For TCRbeta analysis, collaborator samples were shipped as frozen whole blood, as isolated PBMCs, or as DNA extracted from either sample type. The CDR3, from cysteine to phenylalanine, totals 16 residues. Of the read, only the CDR3 DNA is kept; its 48 bases are in frame from base 1. The junction carries 16 bases between V and J, which are trimmed by 7 bases and 0 bases respectively. The germline V gene supplies CDR1 MRHNA and CDR2 SNTAGT. TCRbeta CDR3 regions were amplified from genomic DNA using the immunoSEQ Assay, a bias-controlled multiplex PCR. The authors processed their data as follows. The number of nucleated cells in each sample was estimated by amplification of reference gene primers within the assay. To quantify the absolute abundance of each unique TCRbeta CDR3 rearrangement, sequence reads were collapsed and filtered. Productive Simpson clonality was computed per sample as the square root of Simpson's diversity index over productive rearrangements. As stored in TCRdb, this immuneACCESS dataset retains in-frame rearrangements with V and J assigned. A fraction of the clones does not appear; measured against another copy, unresolved V genes explain less than half of the discrepancy, and the remainder lacks a known reason. That table gives V, J and clone size, and the DNA gave D and trimming. This sample holds hundreds of thousands of clones; approximately 80% were observed only once. About 10% of the sample rests with the top ten.

This record belongs to a study of blood T cell repertoires in COVID-19 (TCRdb year 2020). General notes on the study: Samples from collaborators originated in the United States, Italy and Spain and spanned both the acute and convalescent phases of COVID-19. The prospective study material was composed of cDNA or gDNA derived from T cells, B-cell-depleted T cells, or PBMCs. The dataset comprised deeply sampled blood TCRbeta repertoires from subjects exposed to, actively infected with, or recovered from COVID-19. The repertoires were released in a freely available public database meant as a resource for research on the immune response to SARS-CoV-2. The samples were drawn from two sources: the first 160 participants of the ongoing ImmuneRACE study, and some 1,300 subjects contributed by 6 global collaborators. The sample metadata nearly always contained a de-identified subject ID, COVID-19 status, age in years and sex. Where available, HLA class I and class II types were taken from metadata supplied by the sample provider and were not determined by assay-based typing.

Points the paper makes about the study in general: The amount of clinical and demographic metadata varied by source and participant and was provided uncurated.

The receptor comes from a man older than 75 with acute or convalescent COVID-19. The receptor chain draws on TRBV6-4 and TRBJ2-1; the D gene is possibly TRBD2, with 6 bases matching. Sequencing was performed on peripheral blood. The nucleotide sequence is TGTGCCAGCAAAGACGCGCCGGGGGACTCCTACAATGAGCAGTTCTTC. Its translation is CASKDAPGDSYNEQFF.